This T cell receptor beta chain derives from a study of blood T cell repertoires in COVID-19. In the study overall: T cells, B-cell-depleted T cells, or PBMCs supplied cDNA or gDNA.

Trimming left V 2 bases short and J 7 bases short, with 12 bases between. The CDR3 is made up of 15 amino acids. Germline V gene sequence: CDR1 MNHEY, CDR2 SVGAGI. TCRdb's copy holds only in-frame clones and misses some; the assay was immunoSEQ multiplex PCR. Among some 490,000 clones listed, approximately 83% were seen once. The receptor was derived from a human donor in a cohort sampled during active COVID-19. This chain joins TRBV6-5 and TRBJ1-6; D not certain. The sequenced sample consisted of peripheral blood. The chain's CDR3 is CASSYANSLNSPLHF. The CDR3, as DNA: TGTGCCAGCAGTTACGCGAACAGCCTAAATTCACCCCTCCACTTT.